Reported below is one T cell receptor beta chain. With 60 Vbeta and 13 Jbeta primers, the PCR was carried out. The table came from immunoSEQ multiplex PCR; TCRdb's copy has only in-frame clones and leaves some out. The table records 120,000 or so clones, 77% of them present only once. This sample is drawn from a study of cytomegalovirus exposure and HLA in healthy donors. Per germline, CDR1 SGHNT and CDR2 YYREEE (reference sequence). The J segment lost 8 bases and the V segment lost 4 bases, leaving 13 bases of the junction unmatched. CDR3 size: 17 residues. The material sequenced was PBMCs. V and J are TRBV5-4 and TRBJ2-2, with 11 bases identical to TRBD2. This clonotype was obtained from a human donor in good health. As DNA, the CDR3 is TGTGCCAGCAGCCAGACTAGCGGGATTGGGATGATAGGGGAGCTGTTTTTT. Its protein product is CASSQTSGIGMIGELFF.